A selection of T cell receptor beta chains follows, all from one sample in a study of cytomegalovirus exposure and HLA in healthy donors. The assay was immunoSEQ multiplex PCR, and TCRdb's table has in-frame clones only and misses some. The sample shows over 150,000 clones, around 79% of them seen only once. Sequencing used PBMCs. Every receptor here comes from a man between 18 and 35 years old in good health and CMV-seronegative. CDR3s include the opening cysteine and the closing phenylalanine or tryptophan. The D gene is left open where the match is weak.

d_call	j_call	v_call	cdr3_aa	cdr3_nt
NA	TRBJ1-1	TRBV7-9	CASSLAGRGTEAFF	TGTGCCAGCAGCTTAGCTGGCAGGGGAACTGAAGCTTTCTTT
TRBD1	TRBJ1-2	TRBV9	CASSVEGQGAYGYTF	TGTGCCAGCAGCGTAGAGGGACAGGGGGCCTATGGCTACACCTTC
TRBD1	TRBJ1-4	TRBV6-1	CASSGDRVFEKLFF	TGTGCCAGCAGTGGGGACAGGGTCTTCGAAAAACTGTTTTTT
TRBD1	TRBJ1-1	TRBV6-4	CASRRQGDTEAFF	TGTGCCAGCAGAAGACAGGGGGACACTGAAGCTTTCTTT
NA	TRBJ1-2	TRBV7-8	CASSLLMSGQIYGYTF	TGTGCCAGCAGCTTACTCATGTCTGGGCAGATCTATGGCTACACCTTC
NA	TRBJ2-5	TRBV29-1	CSVEAGRETQYF	TGCAGCGTTGAAGCAGGGAGGGAGACCCAGTACTTC
NA	TRBJ2-6	TRBV5-6	CASSLFRVMFGPGANVLTF	TGTGCCAGCAGCTTGTTTCGAGTGATGTTTGGGCCTGGGGCCAACGTCCTGACTTTC
NA	TRBJ2-2	TRBV4-1	CASSHVPREDTGELFF	TGCGCCAGCAGCCACGTACCCAGGGAGGACACCGGGGAGCTGTTTTTT
TRBD1	TRBJ2-1	TRBV6-1	CASSEYGTASYNEQFF	TGTGCCAGCAGTGAATATGGGACAGCCTCCTACAATGAGCAGTTCTTC
NA	TRBJ1-3	TRBV6-5	CASKEASSGNTIYF	TGTGCCAGCAAGGAGGCTAGCTCTGGAAACACCATATATTTT